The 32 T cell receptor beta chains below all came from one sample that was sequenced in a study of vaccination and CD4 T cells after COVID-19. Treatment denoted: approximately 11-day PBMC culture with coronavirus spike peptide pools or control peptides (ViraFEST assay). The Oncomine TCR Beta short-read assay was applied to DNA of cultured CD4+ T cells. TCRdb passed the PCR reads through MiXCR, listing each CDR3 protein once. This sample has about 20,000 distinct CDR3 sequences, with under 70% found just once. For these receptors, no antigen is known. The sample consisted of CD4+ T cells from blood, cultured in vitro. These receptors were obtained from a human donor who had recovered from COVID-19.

In DNA, the CDR3 is TGTGCCAGCCGAAAGACGGGATCCTCCTACGAGCAGTACTTC. This codes for CASRKTGSSYEQYF. The chain uses TRBV11-2 and TRBJ2-7; a possible D gene is TRBD2 (5 bases). CDR1 is SGHAT and CDR2 is FQNNGV in the germline V gene. The CDR3 is 14 amino acids. V was pared by 8 bases and J by 0 bases, with 14 bases between.

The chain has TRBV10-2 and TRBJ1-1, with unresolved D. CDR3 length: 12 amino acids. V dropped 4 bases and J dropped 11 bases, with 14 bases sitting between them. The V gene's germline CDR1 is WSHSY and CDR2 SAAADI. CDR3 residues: CASSAPARGAFF. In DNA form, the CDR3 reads TGCGCCAGCAGTGCACCAGCCAGAGGGGCTTTCTTT.

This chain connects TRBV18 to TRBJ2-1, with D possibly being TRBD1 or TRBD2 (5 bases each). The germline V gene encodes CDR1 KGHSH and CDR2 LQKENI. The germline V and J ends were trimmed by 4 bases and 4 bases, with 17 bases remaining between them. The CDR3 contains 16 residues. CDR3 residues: CASSRQRDSRYNEQFF. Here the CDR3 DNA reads TGTGCCAGCTCACGACAGAGGGATTCCAGGTACAATGAGCAGTTCTTC.

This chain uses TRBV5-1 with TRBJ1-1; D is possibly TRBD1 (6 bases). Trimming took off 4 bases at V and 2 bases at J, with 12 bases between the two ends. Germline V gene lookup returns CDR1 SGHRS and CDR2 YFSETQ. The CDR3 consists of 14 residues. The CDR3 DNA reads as TGCGCCAGCAGCATCACAGGGTTAAACACTGAAGCTTTCTTT. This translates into CASSITGLNTEAFF.

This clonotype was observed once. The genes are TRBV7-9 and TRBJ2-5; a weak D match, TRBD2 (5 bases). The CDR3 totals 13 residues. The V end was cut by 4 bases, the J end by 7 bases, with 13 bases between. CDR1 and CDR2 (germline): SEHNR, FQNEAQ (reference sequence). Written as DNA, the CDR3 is TGTGCCAGCAGCTCCGGAAGTCGGGGGACCCAGTACTTC. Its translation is CASSSGSRGTQYF.

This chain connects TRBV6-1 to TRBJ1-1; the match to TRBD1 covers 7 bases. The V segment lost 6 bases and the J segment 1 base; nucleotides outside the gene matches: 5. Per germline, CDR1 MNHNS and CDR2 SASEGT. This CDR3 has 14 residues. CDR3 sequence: CASRQGQQNTEAFF. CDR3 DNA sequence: TGTGCCAGCAGGCAGGGACAGCAGAACACTGAAGCTTTCTTT.

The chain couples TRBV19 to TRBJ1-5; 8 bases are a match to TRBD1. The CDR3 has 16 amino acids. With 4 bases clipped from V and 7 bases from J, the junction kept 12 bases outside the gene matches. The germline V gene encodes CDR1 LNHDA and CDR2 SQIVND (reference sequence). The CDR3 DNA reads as TGTGCCAGTAGTAACCAGCAGGGGGCAGGAAGACAGCCCCAGCATTTT. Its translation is CASSNQQGAGRQPQHF.

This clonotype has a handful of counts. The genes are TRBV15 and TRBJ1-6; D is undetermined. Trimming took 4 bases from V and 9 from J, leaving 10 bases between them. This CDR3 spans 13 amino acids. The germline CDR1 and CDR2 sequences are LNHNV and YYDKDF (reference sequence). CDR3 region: CATSKFQGSPLHF. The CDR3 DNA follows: TGTGCCACCAGCAAGTTTCAAGGTTCACCCCTCCACTTT.

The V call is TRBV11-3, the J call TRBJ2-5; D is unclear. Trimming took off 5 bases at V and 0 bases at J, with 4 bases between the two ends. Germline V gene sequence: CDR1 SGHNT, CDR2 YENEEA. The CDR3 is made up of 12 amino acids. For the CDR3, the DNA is TGTGCCAGCAGCCGGGACCAAGAGACCCAGTACTTC. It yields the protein CASSRDQETQYF.

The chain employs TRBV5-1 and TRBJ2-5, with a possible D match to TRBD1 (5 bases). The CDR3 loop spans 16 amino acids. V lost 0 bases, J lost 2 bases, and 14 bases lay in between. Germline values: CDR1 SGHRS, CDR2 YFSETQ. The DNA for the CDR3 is TGCGCCAGCAGCTTGGGACCAACAGGAGTTCAAGAGACCCAGTACTTC. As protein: CASSLGPTGVQETQYF.

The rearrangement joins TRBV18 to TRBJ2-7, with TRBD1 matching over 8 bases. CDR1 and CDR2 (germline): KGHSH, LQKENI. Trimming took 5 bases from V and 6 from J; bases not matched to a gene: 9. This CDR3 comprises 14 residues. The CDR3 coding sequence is TGTGCCAGCTCAACCTACCGGGACAGGTCCGAGCAGTACTTC. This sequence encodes CASSTYRDRSEQYF.

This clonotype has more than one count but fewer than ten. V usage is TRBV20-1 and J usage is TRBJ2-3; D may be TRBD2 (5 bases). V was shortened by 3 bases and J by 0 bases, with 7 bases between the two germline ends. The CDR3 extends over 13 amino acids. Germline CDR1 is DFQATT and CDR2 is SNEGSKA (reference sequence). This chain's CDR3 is CSASRTSTDTQYF. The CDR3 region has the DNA TGCAGTGCTAGCCGGACTAGCACAGATACGCAGTATTTT.

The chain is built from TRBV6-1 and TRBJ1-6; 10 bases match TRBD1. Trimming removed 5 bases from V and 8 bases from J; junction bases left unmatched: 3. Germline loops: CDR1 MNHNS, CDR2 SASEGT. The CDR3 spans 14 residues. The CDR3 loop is CASSPGQGYSPLHF. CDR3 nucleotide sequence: TGTGCCAGCAGTCCGGGACAGGGGTATTCACCCCTCCACTTT.

This CDR3 is CSAPKRGLLYEQYF. As DNA, the CDR3 is TGCAGTGCTCCTAAGCGGGGACTCCTCTACGAGCAGTACTTC. The gene calls are TRBV20-1 and TRBJ2-7; 7 bases align to TRBD2. With 5 bases clipped from V and 3 bases from J, the junction kept 10 bases outside the gene matches. This CDR3 is built from 14 residues. CDR1 DFQATT and CDR2 SNEGSKA come from the germline V gene (reference sequence).

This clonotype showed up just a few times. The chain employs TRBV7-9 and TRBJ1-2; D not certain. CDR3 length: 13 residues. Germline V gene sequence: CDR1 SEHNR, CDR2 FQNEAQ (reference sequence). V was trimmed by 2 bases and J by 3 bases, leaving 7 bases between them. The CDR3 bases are TGTGCCAGCAGCTTACGAGCTGACTATGGCTACACCTTC. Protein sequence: CASSLRADYGYTF.

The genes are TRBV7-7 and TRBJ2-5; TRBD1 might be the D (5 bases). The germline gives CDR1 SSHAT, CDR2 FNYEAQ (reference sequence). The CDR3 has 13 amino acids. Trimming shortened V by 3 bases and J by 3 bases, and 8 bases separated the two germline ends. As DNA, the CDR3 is TGTGCCAGCAGCTTGGACAACGAAGAGACCCAGTACTTC. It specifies CASSLDNEETQYF.

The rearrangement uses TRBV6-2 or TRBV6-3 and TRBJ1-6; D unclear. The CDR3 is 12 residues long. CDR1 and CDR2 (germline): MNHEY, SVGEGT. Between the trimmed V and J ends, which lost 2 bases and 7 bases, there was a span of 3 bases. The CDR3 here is CASSYGNSPLHF. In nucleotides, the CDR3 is TGTGCCAGCAGTTACGGGAATTCACCCCTCCACTTT.

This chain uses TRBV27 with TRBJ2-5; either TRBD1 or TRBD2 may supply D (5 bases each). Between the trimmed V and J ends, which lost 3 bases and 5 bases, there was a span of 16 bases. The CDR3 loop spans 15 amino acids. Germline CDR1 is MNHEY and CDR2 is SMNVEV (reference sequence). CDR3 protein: CASSFWDRDGETQYF. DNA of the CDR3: TGTGCCAGCAGTTTTTGGGACCGGGACGGGGAGACCCAGTACTTC.

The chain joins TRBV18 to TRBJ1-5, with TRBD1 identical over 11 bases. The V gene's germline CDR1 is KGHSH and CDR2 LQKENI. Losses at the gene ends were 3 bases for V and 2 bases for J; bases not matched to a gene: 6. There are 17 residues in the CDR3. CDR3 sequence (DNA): TGTGCCAGCTCACCTGGGGACAGGGGGAACGGCAATCAGCCCCAGCATTTT. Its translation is CASSPGDRGNGNQPQHF. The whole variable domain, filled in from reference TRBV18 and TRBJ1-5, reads NAGVMQNPRHLVRRRGQEARLRCSPMKGHSHVYWYRQLPEEGLKFMVYLQKENIIDESGMPKERFSAEFPKEGPSILRIQQVVRGDSAAYFCASSPGDRGNGNQPQHFGDGTRLSIL.

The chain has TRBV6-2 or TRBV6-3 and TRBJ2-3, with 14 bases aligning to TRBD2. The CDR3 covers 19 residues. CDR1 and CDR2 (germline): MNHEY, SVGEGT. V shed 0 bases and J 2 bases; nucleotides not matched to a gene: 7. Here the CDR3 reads CASSYSVGGLAGATDTQYF. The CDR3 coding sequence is TGTGCCAGCAGTTACTCGGTCGGGGGACTAGCGGGGGCCACAGATACGCAGTATTTT.

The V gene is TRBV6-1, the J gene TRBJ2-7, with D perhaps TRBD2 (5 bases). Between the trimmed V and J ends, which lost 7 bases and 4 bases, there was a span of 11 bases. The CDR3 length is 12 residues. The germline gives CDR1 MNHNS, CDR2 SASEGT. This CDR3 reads CASNSGSYEQYF. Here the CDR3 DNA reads TGTGCCAGCAACTCGGGGAGTTACGAGCAGTACTTC.

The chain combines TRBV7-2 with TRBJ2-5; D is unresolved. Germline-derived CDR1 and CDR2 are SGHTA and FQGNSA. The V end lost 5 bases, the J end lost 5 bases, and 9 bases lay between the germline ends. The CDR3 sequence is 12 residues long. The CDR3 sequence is CASSPREETQYF. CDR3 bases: TGTGCCAGCAGCCCTCGTGAGGAGACCCAGTACTTC.

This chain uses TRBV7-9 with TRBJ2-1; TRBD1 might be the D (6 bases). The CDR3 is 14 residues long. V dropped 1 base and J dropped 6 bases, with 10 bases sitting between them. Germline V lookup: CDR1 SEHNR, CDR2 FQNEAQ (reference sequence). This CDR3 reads CASSLVAGVNEQFF. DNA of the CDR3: TGTGCCAGCAGCTTAGTGGCAGGGGTCAATGAGCAGTTCTTC.

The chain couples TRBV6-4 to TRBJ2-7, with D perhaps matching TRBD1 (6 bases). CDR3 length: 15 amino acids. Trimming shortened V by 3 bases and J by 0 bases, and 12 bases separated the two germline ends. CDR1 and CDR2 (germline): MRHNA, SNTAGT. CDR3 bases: TGTGCCAGCAGTGAGACAGGCGAAAGCTCCTACGAGCAGTACTTC. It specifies CASSETGESSYEQYF.

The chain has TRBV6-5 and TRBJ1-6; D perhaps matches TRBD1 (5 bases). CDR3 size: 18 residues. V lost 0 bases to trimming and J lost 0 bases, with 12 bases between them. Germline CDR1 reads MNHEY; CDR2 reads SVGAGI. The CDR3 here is CASSYSLGGSSYNSPLHF. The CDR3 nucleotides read TGTGCCAGCAGTTACTCGTTGGGGGGGAGCTCCTATAATTCACCCCTCCACTTT.

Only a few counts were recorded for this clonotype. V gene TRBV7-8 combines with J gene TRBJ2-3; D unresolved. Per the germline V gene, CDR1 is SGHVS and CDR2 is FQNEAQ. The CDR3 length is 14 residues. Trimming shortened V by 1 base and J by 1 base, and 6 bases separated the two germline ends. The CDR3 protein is CASSLVQRTDTQYF. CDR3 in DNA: TGTGCCAGCAGCTTAGTCCAGCGCACAGATACGCAGTATTTT. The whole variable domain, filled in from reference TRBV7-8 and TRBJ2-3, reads GAGVSQSPRYKVAKRGQDVALRCDPISGHVSLFWYQQALGQGPEFLTYFQNEAQLDKSGLPSDRFFAERPEGSVSTLKIQRTQQEDSAVYLCASSLVQRTDTQYFGPGTRLTVL.

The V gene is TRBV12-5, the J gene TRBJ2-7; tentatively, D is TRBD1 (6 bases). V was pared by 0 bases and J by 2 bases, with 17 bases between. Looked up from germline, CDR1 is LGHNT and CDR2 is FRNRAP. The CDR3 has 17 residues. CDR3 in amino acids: CASGLVPFGQTTYEQYF. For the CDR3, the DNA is TGTGCTAGTGGTTTGGTACCATTTGGACAGACAACCTACGAGCAGTACTTC.

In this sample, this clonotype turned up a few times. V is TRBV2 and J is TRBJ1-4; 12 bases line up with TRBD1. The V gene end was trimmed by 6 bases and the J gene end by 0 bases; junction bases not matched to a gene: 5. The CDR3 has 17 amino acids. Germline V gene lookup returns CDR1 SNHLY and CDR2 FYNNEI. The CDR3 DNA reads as TGTGCCAGCAGCCGGGACAGGGGGCTCTCAACTAATGAAAAACTGTTTTTT. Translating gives CASSRDRGLSTNEKLFF.

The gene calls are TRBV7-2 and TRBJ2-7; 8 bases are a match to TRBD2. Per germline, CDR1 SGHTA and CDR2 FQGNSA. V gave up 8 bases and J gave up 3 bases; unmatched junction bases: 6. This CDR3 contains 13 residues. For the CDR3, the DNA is TGTGCCAGCGGGACTAGTCCTTACTACGAGCAGTACTTC. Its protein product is CASGTSPYYEQYF.

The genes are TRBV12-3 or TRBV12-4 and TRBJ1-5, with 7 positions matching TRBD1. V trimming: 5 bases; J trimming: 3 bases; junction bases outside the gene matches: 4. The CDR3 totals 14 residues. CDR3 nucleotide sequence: TGTGCCAGCAGTCCGGGACAGTTCAATCAGCCCCAGCATTTT. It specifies CASSPGQFNQPQHF.

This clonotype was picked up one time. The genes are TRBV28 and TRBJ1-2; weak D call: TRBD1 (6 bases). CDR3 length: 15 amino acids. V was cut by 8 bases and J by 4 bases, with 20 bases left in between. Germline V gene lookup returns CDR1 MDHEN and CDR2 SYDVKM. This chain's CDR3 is CASRIQGGLVYGYTF. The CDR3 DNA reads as TGTGCCAGCCGAATACAAGGGGGACTAGTCTATGGCTACACCTTC.

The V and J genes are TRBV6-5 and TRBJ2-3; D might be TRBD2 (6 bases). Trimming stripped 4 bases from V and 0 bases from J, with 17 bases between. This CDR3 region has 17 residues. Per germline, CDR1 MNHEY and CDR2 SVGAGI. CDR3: CASSLVGVAASTDTQYF. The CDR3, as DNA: TGTGCCAGCAGTTTGGTTGGGGTAGCGGCTAGCACAGATACGCAGTATTTT.